Presented here are 21 T cell receptor beta chains from one specimen sequenced in a study of CD8 T cells in Susac syndrome. RNA in amounts of about 0.45 to 1 ug was reverse transcribed with random hexamers. TCRdb re-called the immunoSEQ multiplex PCR reads through MiXCR, storing one row per CDR3 protein. Of approximately 280,000 distinct CDR3 sequences listed, about 85% were seen once; the top ten hold 0.11%. The sample consisted of CD8+ T cells from PBMCs. The origin of the receptors is a human donor with multiple sclerosis.

The chain joins TRBV9 to TRBJ2-2; unclear D gene. Germline loops: CDR1 SGDLS, CDR2 YYNGEE. Trimming shortened V by 0 bases and J by 1 base, and 7 bases separated the two germline ends. The CDR3 totals 15 residues. The DNA for the CDR3 is TGTGCCAGCAGCGTAGATGGCGGGAACACCGGGGAGCTGTTTTTT. It codes for CASSVDGGNTGELFF.

In this sample, this clonotype turned up once. V is TRBV27 and J is TRBJ2-1; a possible D gene is TRBD2 (6 bases). V lost 5 bases and J 1 base, leaving 18 bases between the germline ends. The germline gives CDR1 MNHEY, CDR2 SMNVEV (reference sequence). The CDR3 extends over 17 amino acids. The CDR3 loop is CASSRLDFRRSYNEQFF. As DNA, the CDR3 is TGTGCCAGCAGTCGACTAGACTTCCGTCGTTCCTACAATGAGCAGTTCTTC.

This clonotype was counted between two and nine times. The V and J genes are TRBV6-5 and TRBJ1-1; D is perhaps TRBD1 (5 bases). The V end was cut by 0 bases, the J end by 2 bases, with 10 bases between. The germline CDR1 and CDR2 sequences are MNHEY and SVGAGI. This CDR3 spans 15 amino acids. The CDR3 here is CASSYSIGGNTEAFF. In DNA form, the CDR3 reads TGTGCCAGCAGTTACTCGATTGGGGGAAACACTGAAGCTTTCTTT.

The rearrangement links TRBV6-5 to TRBJ1-6; D is unresolved. CDR1 is MNHEY, CDR2 SVGAGI, per germline. Trimming took off 2 bases at V and 10 bases at J, with 15 bases between the two ends. CDR3 length: 15 amino acids. This CDR3 reads CASSYSLAVGSPLHF. Written as DNA, the CDR3 is TGTGCCAGCAGTTACAGTTTGGCAGTCGGGTCACCCCTCCACTTT.

The V and J genes are TRBV6-1 and TRBJ1-1; TRBD1 aligns across 9 bases. This CDR3 contains 13 residues. Germline V gene lookup returns CDR1 MNHNS and CDR2 SASEGT. Germline trimming cut 6 bases from V and 4 bases from J; bases unmatched to any gene: 3. The CDR3 sequence is CASRVGQGTEAFF. DNA for the CDR3: TGTGCCAGCAGAGTGGGACAGGGCACTGAAGCTTTCTTT.

This chain links TRBV23-1 with TRBJ2-6, with D tentatively TRBD2 (6 bases). TRBV23-1 is annotated as an ORF whose role is uncertain. V lost 4 bases, J lost 0 bases, and 16 bases lay in between. The CDR3 consists of 18 residues. The CDR3 region has the DNA TGCGCCAGCAGTCCCGCCCTCCTAGCGACCTCTGGGGCCAACGTCCTGACTTTC. Protein: CASSPALLATSGANVLTF.

This rearrangement joins TRBV4-2 to TRBJ2-5; TRBD2 matches 14 bases. The CDR3 has 19 amino acids. Looked up from germline, CDR1 is LGHNA and CDR2 is YNFKEQ. J gave up 0 bases and V 4 bases, and 10 bases lay outside the gene matches. For the CDR3, the DNA is TGTGCCAGCAGCCTCCGACTAGCGGGAGGGCTAAAGTACCAAGAGACCCAGTACTTC. It codes for CASSLRLAGGLKYQETQYF.

The V gene is TRBV29-1, the J gene TRBJ2-2, with D maybe TRBD1 (6 bases). This CDR3 is 13 amino acids long. Germline V CDR1 and CDR2: SQVTM, ANQGSEA. The germline V and J ends were trimmed by 5 bases and 1 base, with 8 bases remaining between them. Here the CDR3 DNA reads TGCAGCGTTCCGACAGGGAACACCGGGGAGCTGTTTTTT. This gives the protein CSVPTGNTGELFF.

V and J are TRBV20-1 and TRBJ2-7, with 8 bases that match TRBD2. The CDR3 consists of 18 residues. Germline CDR1 reads DFQATT; CDR2 reads SNEGSKA (reference sequence). Trimming cost V 3 bases and J 0 bases; bases outside gene matches: 16. CDR3 region: CSASQSGLAGQYSYEQYF. CDR3 nucleotide sequence: TGCAGTGCTAGTCAATCAGGGCTAGCGGGTCAATACTCCTACGAGCAGTACTTC.

The genes are TRBV7-2 and TRBJ2-7, with no clear D. Trimming pared 5 bases from V and 0 bases from J, leaving 14 bases between. Germline V CDR1 and CDR2: SGHTA, FQGNSA. The CDR3 is 15 residues long. The CDR3 DNA reads TGTGCCAGCAGCCCATCTGGTTCAAGCTCCTACGAGCAGTACTTC. It specifies CASSPSGSSSYEQYF. The whole variable domain, remainder taken from reference TRBV7-2 and TRBJ2-7, is GAGVSQSPSNKVTEKGKDVELRCDPISGHTALYWYRQSLGQGLEFLIYFQGNSAPDKSGLPSDRFSAERTGGSVSTLTIQRTQQEDSAVYLCASSPSGSSSYEQYFGPGTRLTVT.

J is TRBJ2-1 and V is TRBV2; 11 bases align to TRBD2. Germline V gene sequence: CDR1 SNHLY, CDR2 FYNNEI. CDR3 length: 14 residues. V dropped 3 bases and J dropped 8; count of bases not matched to a gene: 3. CDR3 loop: CASSEGLADYEQFF. CDR3 DNA sequence: TGTGCCAGCAGTGAGGGACTAGCGGACTATGAGCAGTTCTTC.

The gene calls are TRBV28 and TRBJ1-5, with a weak D call TRBD1 (6 bases). The CDR3 consists of 14 residues. Trimming cost V 3 bases and J 5 bases, with 11 bases left between them. Per the germline V gene, CDR1 is MDHEN and CDR2 is SYDVKM. The CDR3 nucleotides read TGTGCCAGCAGTTTTAGGCAGGGGTATCAGCCCCAGCATTTT. This sequence encodes CASSFRQGYQPQHF.

The J gene is TRBJ1-2, the V gene TRBV7-9; D remains unclear. CDR3 length: 14 amino acids. Trimming cost V 2 bases and J 1 base, with 8 bases left between them. The germline V gene has CDR1 SEHNR and CDR2 FQNEAQ (reference sequence). The CDR3 reads CASSLRRLNYGYTF. In DNA, the CDR3 is TGTGCCAGCAGCTTACGACGGCTTAACTATGGCTACACCTTC.

The chain employs TRBV7-3 and TRBJ2-7; D is unclear. Per germline, CDR1 SGHTA and CDR2 FQGTGA. Trimming left V 5 bases short and J 3 bases short, with 11 bases between. This CDR3 comprises 13 residues. CDR3 in amino acids: CASSRSAFYEQYF. In DNA form, the CDR3 reads TGTGCCAGCAGCAGGTCGGCCTTCTACGAGCAGTACTTC.

This clonotype has only a few counts. J is TRBJ1-1 and V is TRBV11-1; no reliable D call. The V gene's germline CDR1 is SGHAT and CDR2 FQDESV (reference sequence). V lost 5 bases, J lost 4 bases, and 14 bases lay in between. The CDR3 consists of 14 residues. CDR3 protein: CASSRVRCATEAFF. The CDR3 DNA sequence: TGTGCCAGCAGCCGAGTTAGGTGCGCCACTGAAGCTTTCTTT.

The gene calls are TRBV10-3 and TRBJ1-1, with unresolved D. The CDR3 totals 13 residues. Trimming cost V 0 bases and J 4 bases, with 6 bases left between them. Germline CDR1 reads ENHRY; CDR2 reads SYGVKD. CDR3 in amino acids: CAISESRSTEAFF. In nucleotides, the CDR3 is TGTGCCATCAGTGAGTCGAGGTCCACTGAAGCTTTCTTT.

This chain joins TRBV9 and TRBJ1-2, with TRBD1 matching 7 bases. In germline, CDR1 is SGDLS, CDR2 YYNGEE. The length of the CDR3 is 13 residues. The trim removed 3 bases at V and 6 bases at J, leaving 5 bases unmatched. CDR3 DNA sequence: TGTGCCAGCAGCGCGGACAGGCAAAATGGCTACACCTTC. It specifies CASSADRQNGYTF.

The J gene is TRBJ2-2, the V gene TRBV10-3; D gene uncertain. V was shortened by 6 bases and J by 1 base, with 12 bases between the two germline ends. This CDR3 region has 15 residues. Germline-derived CDR1 and CDR2 are ENHRY and SYGVKD. The CDR3 DNA is TGTGCCATCAGCGCCCCGGACCGGAACACCGGGGAGCTGTTTTTT. Protein product: CAISAPDRNTGELFF.

V is TRBV20-1 and J is TRBJ2-2; possibly TRBD2 for D (5 bases). Between the trimmed V and J ends, which lost 0 bases and 6 bases, there was a span of 8 bases. The CDR3 is made up of 13 amino acids. Germline V gene lookup returns CDR1 DFQATT and CDR2 SNEGSKA (reference sequence). CDR3 protein: CSARDDYPGELFF. CDR3 nucleotide sequence: TGCAGTGCTAGAGATGACTACCCCGGGGAGCTGTTTTTT.

The chain has TRBV9 and TRBJ2-1; D remains ambiguous. V was clipped by 3 bases and J by 9 bases, with 7 bases between them. Germline CDR1 is SGDLS and CDR2 is YYNGEE. The CDR3 sequence is 11 residues long. The CDR3 loop is CASSESGEQFF. The CDR3 bases are TGTGCCAGCAGCGAGTCTGGTGAGCAGTTCTTC.

This clonotype was counted only a few times. The V gene is TRBV27, the J gene TRBJ2-7; 8 bases agree with TRBD2. Germline-derived CDR1 and CDR2 are MNHEY and SMNVEV (reference sequence). The CDR3 extends over 16 amino acids. The trim removed 0 bases at V and 0 bases at J, leaving 4 bases unmatched. The CDR3: CASSLSLAGSSYEQYF. The CDR3 DNA reads as TGTGCCAGCAGTTTATCTTTAGCGGGGAGCTCCTACGAGCAGTACTTC.